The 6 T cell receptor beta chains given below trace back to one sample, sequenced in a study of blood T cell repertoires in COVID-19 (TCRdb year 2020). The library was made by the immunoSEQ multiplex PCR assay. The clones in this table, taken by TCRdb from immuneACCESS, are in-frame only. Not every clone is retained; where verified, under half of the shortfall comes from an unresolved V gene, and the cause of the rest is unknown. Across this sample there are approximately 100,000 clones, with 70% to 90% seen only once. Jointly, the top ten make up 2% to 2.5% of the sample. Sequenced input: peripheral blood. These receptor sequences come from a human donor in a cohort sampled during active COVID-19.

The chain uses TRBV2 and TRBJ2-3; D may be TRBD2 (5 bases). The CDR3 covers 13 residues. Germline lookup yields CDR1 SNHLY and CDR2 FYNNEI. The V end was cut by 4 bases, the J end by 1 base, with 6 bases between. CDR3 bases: TGTGCCAGCAGTGCGAGGGGCACAGATACGCAGTATTTT. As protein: CASSARGTDTQYF.

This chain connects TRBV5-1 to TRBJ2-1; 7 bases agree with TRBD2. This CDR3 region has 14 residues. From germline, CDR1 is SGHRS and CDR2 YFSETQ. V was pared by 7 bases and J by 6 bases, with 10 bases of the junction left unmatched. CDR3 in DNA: TGCGCCAGCTCCCCCCTAGCGGCCGTCAATGAGCAGTTCTTC. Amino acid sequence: CASSPLAAVNEQFF.

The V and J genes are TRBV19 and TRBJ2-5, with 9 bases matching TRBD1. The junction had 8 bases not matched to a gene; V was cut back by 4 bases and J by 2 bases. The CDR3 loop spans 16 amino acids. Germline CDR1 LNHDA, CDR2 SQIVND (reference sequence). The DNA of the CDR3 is TGTGCCAGTAGTAACTCGCCGGGACAGGGACAAGAGACCCAGTACTTC. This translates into CASSNSPGQGQETQYF. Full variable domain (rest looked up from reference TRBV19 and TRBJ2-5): DGGITQSPKYLFRKEGQNVTLSCEQNLNHDAMYWYRQDPGQGLRLIYYSQIVNDFQKGDIAEGYSVSREKKESFPLTVTSAQKNPTAFYLCASSNSPGQGQETQYFGPGTRLLVL.

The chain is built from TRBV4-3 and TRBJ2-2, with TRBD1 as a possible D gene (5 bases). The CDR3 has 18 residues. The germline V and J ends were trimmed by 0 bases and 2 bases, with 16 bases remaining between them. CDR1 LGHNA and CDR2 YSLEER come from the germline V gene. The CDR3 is CASSQEVVRAINTGELFF. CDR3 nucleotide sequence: TGCGCCAGCAGCCAAGAAGTAGTCAGGGCAATCAACACCGGGGAGCTGTTTTTT.

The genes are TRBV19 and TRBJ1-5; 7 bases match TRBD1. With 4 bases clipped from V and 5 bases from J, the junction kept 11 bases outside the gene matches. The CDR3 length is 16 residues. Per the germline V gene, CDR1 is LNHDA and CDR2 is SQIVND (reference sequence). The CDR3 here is CASSTSWDSRYQPQHF. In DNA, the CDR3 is TGTGCCAGTAGTACCTCTTGGGACAGTAGGTATCAGCCCCAGCATTTT.

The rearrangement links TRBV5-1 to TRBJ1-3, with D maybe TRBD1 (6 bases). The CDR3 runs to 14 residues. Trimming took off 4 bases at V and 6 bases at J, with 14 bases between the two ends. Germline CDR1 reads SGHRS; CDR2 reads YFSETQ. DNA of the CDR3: TGCGCCAGCAGCCCACAGGGATGGGCAAACACCATATATTTT. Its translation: CASSPQGWANTIYF.